What follows is one TCR beta chain and its context. As yet, its antigen is unknown. Isolation of CD4+ naive, central memory, regulatory and stem cell-like memory cells was achieved by sorting via CD45RO/CCR7/CD25/CD127/CD95/CD27. Sequencing targeted expressed TCRB transcripts, as all isolated RNA had been reverse transcribed. Here immunoSEQ multiplex PCR was the method, and the copy in TCRdb shows in-frame clones only, minus some. The sample includes over 65,000 clones, approximately 32% seen only once; the top ten take roughly 0.45%. The data stem from a study of beta chain features in type 1 diabetes. Turning to the study itself: Regarding age, gender and cell yields, patients proved similar to healthy donors.

Germline CDR1 reads LGHNA; CDR2 reads YNFKEQ. The CDR3 consists of 16 residues. The V gene lost 0 bases and the J gene lost 0 bases, with 11 bases spanning the gap. General observations from the study: Type 1 diabetes patients showed a moderate but significant shortening of TCRB CDR3s in all four CD4+ subsets. Naive, central memory and Treg TCRB repertoires seemed to resemble each other more closely in patients than they did in healthy donors.

This chain uses TRBV4-2 with TRBJ1-1; D is undetermined. Sequenced sample: stem cell memory CD4+ T cells from blood. This sequence originates from a woman between 18 and 29 years old in good health. The CDR3 DNA is TGTGCCAGCAGCCAAGAACTCACAGTTATGAACACTGAAGCTTTCTTT. As protein: CASSQELTVMNTEAFF.